Listed below are T cell receptor beta chains from one sample, sequenced in a study of T cell changes during pregnancy in multiple sclerosis. Only in-frame clones appear in the TCRdb table, and some are missing; sequencing was by immunoSEQ multiplex PCR. This sample has 30,000 or so clones, with 80% to 90% found just once. Sequences were derived from CD8+ T cells from peripheral blood mononuclear cells, sampled in the third trimester of pregnancy. The receptors shown here come from a female donor with multiple sclerosis, enrolled in a pregnancy study. Each CDR3 is given without its conserved first and last residue. Fields, in order: V gene, J gene, CDR3 protein.

V: TRBV6-5
J: TRBJ2-5
CDR3: ASSYYEEQETQY

V: TRBV2
J: TRBJ1-5
CDR3: ASTEGTGGNQPQH

V: TRBV5-1
J: TRBJ1-2
CDR3: ASSLYQGSNYGYT

V: TRBV6-5
J: -
CDR3: ASSHGTSSYEQY

V: TRBV2
J: TRBJ2-7
CDR3: ASSDPRDRGYEQY

V: TRBV4-2
J: TRBJ2-1
CDR3: ASSRGTGGREQF

V: TRBV16
J: TRBJ2-7
CDR3: ASSGTSRPYEQY

V: TRBV13
J: TRBJ1-1
CDR3: ASSLGTGRGRVNTEAF

V: TRBV4-1
J: TRBJ2-5
CDR3: ASSQGQDRVQETQY

V: TRBV7-9
J: TRBJ1-4
CDR3: ASSFRGGDEKLF

V: TRBV27
J: TRBJ2-1
CDR3: ASSPPRQRNEQF

V: TRBV13
J: TRBJ2-3
CDR3: ASSLTRDTQY

V: TRBV7-9
J: TRBJ1-1
CDR3: ASSLAAGGSLYTEAF

V: TRBV7-9
J: TRBJ1-2
CDR3: ASSEAEQGVN

V: TRBV6-1
J: TRBJ1-6
CDR3: ASSEGSDNSPLH

V: TRBV7-4
J: TRBJ2-5
CDR3: ASSFSRRGTQY

V: TRBV5-4
J: TRBJ2-7
CDR3: ASSLEASGRALVSEQY

V: TRBV7-9
J: TRBJ2-1
CDR3: ASRPLAGNEQF

V: TRBV19
J: TRBJ2-1
CDR3: ASSMPGLAGNEQF

V: TRBV2
J: TRBJ1-5
CDR3: ASSDGDRGRPKHQPQH

V: TRBV10-1
J: TRBJ2-1
CDR3: AGEGARHYNEQF

V: TRBV9
J: TRBJ1-2
CDR3: ASSSGGGGYT

V: TRBV19
J: TRBJ2-1
CDR3: ASSKRREKNEQF

V: TRBV5-6
J: TRBJ2-1
CDR3: ASSLGRGDEQF

V: TRBV19
J: TRBJ2-1
CDR3: ASSTSYNEQF

V: TRBV27
J: TRBJ2-7
CDR3: ASSRSRDRYEQY

V: TRBV5-4
J: TRBJ2-1
CDR3: ASSNPGTSYTEQF

V: TRBV9
J: TRBJ1-2
CDR3: ASSGTDYDGYT

V: TRBV6-4
J: TRBJ2-5
CDR3: ASTWDRQETQY

V: TRBV29-1
J: TRBJ2-5
CDR3: SVEDRGTGQWDREEETQY

V: TRBV5-6
J: TRBJ1-4
CDR3: ASSLRDRVYNEKLF

V: TRBV5-1
J: TRBJ2-1
CDR3: ASSLEGKNEQF

V: TRBV2
J: TRBJ1-1
CDR3: ASGLYRMNTEAF

V: TRBV6-5
J: TRBJ1-2
CDR3: ASRSPGGPYGYT

V: TRBV27
J: TRBJ2-3
CDR3: ASSLYSGTSGTQY

V: TRBV6-5
J: TRBJ1-1
CDR3: ASSQRTDPNTEAF

V: TRBV9
J: TRBJ1-2
CDR3: ASSEAPGGPLGGYT

V: TRBV4-2
J: TRBJ2-7
CDR3: ASSQGGDEQY

V: TRBV29-1
J: TRBJ1-2
CDR3: SVPDRFNYGYT

V: TRBV5-4
J: TRBJ2-1
CDR3: ASSLGRTSDNEQF

V: TRBV7-8
J: TRBJ1-1
CDR3: ASSSGTAEAF

V: TRBV27
J: TRBJ2-1
CDR3: ASHRGGAYNEQF